One and the same sample provided the 10 T cell receptor beta chains below, sequenced in a study of response to subunit inactivated influenza vaccine (dated by TCRdb to between 2018 and 2020). The method behind the library was RT-PCR. Sequencing was carried out with an Illumina HiSeq 2500. TCRdb trimmed the raw reads at Q25, called clones with MiXCR and kept productive beta chains. One record per CDR3 amino acid sequence lists the most common genes and DNA. In this sample the table shows approximately 570,000 distinct CDR3 sequences, approximately 7.1% of which occur a single time. Jointly, the top ten make up 10% to 15% of the sample. The specimen comprised PBMCs from blood, sampled 23 to 25 months after vaccination. These receptors were obtained from a man aged 50 to 75 who received an inactivated influenza vaccine. Donor details come from another sample of the same person, matched by shared clones.

The chain's CDR3 is CSAPSGRGGNQPQHF. CDR3 coding DNA: TGCAGTGCCCCCTCTGGCAGAGGGGGTAATCAGCCCCAGCATTTT. The rearrangement joins TRBV20-1 to TRBJ1-5; weak D call: TRBD1 (6 bases). This CDR3 is built from 15 residues. V gave up 6 bases and J gave up 4 bases, with 19 bases separating them. The germline gives CDR1 DFQATT, CDR2 SNEGSKA (reference sequence).

This clonotype has a handful of counts. The CDR3 coding sequence is TGTGCCAGCAGTCTCACAACCGGACGGATCTATGGCTACACCTTC. Its translation: CASSLTTGRIYGYTF. The rearrangement links TRBV28 to TRBJ1-2; D gene unclear. V lost 5 bases to trimming and J lost 4 bases, with 17 bases between them. This CDR3 is 15 amino acids long. Germline V gene sequence: CDR1 MDHEN, CDR2 SYDVKM.

This clonotype was seen repeatedly, ten times or more. The chain couples TRBV5-1 to TRBJ1-5; D not resolved. Per germline, CDR1 SGHRS and CDR2 YFSETQ. V lost 0 bases, J lost 0 bases, and 7 bases lay in between. The CDR3 covers 15 residues. In DNA, the CDR3 is TGCGCCAGCAGCTTGGAGGGCAATAGCAATCAGCCCCAGCATTTT. Translation: CASSLEGNSNQPQHF.

This clonotype has ten or more counts. V usage is TRBV12-3 or TRBV12-4 and J usage is TRBJ2-1; D uncertain. V shed 5 bases and J shed 8 bases, with 10 bases lying between them. The CDR3 is 12 amino acids. In DNA, the CDR3 is TGTGCCAGCAGTCCTACCCTGTATGAGCAGTTCTTC. Amino acids: CASSPTLYEQFF.

This clonotype was picked up a small number of times. CDR3 nucleotides: TGTGCCAGCCCCTTGAGCCAGCGGGAGGGCCACAGTGCCCTCTCCTACAATGAGCAGTTCTTC. Encoded protein: CASPLSQREGHSALSYNEQFF. V and J are TRBV5-2 and TRBJ2-1; the table names TRBD2, a call not compared with the DNA. TRBV5-2 is an annotated pseudogene. CDR3 size: 21 residues.

This clonotype was seen a handful of times. This rearrangement joins TRBV12-3 or TRBV12-4 to TRBJ1-3; D remains unclear. V lost 10 bases, J lost 2 bases, and 9 bases lay in between. CDR3 length equals 12 residues. This chain's CDR3 is CAIQPPGNTIYF. CDR3 bases: TGTGCCATCCAACCGCCTGGAAACACCATATATTTT.

This clonotype has more than one count but fewer than ten. This chain links TRBV7-2 with TRBJ2-4; a weak D match, TRBD1 (6 bases). This CDR3 spans 16 amino acids. The V gene lost 5 bases and the J gene lost 0 bases, with 14 bases spanning the gap. Per germline, CDR1 SGHTA and CDR2 FQGNSA. CDR3 protein: CASSLRQELAKNIQYF. As DNA, the CDR3 is TGTGCCAGCAGCCTAAGACAGGAGCTAGCCAAAAACATTCAGTACTTC.

This clonotype was seen a handful of times. The V gene is TRBV10-3, the J gene TRBJ2-7; 8 bases match TRBD1. Germline CDR1 reads ENHRY; CDR2 reads SYGVKD. J gave up 4 bases and V 6 bases, and 8 bases lay outside the gene matches. CDR3 size: 14 residues. The CDR3, as DNA: TGTGCCATCAGAGAACAGGGGGGAATGTACGAGCAGTACTTC. Translated, it gives CAIREQGGMYEQYF.

This clonotype was seen a few times. Its ends do not fully match the called genes, so a read error is possible. The chain links TRBV2 to TRBJ2-7, with TRBD1 matching over 8 bases. The CDR3 has 12 residues. The germline V gene encodes CDR1 SNHLY and CDR2 FYNNEI. CDR3 nucleotides: TGTGCCAGCAGTTCAGGGGGCGTCTTTCTTGGGTTC. As protein: CASSSGGVFLGF.

V and J are TRBV12-3 or TRBV12-4 and TRBJ2-7; D is perhaps TRBD1 (6 bases). Trimming took 2 bases from V and 3 from J, leaving 11 bases between them. This CDR3 spans 14 amino acids. The CDR3 nucleotides read TGTGCCAGCAGTTTAATGGACAGCCACTACGAGCAGTACTTC. This sequence encodes CASSLMDSHYEQYF.